Given below is one T cell receptor (beta chain) in context. Between the trimmed V and J ends, which lost 4 bases and 6 bases, there was a span of 16 bases. The germline V gene encodes CDR1 WNHNN and CDR2 SYGVQD (reference sequence). This CDR3 is 14 amino acids long. The sample is drawn from a study of Ad26.COV2.S vaccination and SARS-CoV-2 variants. The sample's treatment: around 19 received Ad26.COV2.S at low or high dose, single or two shots; about 5 received placebo; per-sample allocation not given. It was on day 63 after the first vaccine or placebo injection that samples were taken. Measured with immunoSEQ multiplex PCR; TCRdb has only the in-frame clones, and not every one. This sample yields 200,000 to 250,000 clones, of which 88% are seen a single time; roughly 10% belongs to the top ten.

The receptor comes from a person between 18 and 65 years old who received the Ad26.COV2.S COVID-19 vaccine or a placebo. The sequencing here drew on peripheral blood, taken in a trial of Ad26.COV2.S vaccine versus placebo. The chain joins TRBV10-1 to TRBJ2-7; D is perhaps TRBD1 or TRBD2 (6 bases each). The CDR3 loop is CASSALLQGGEQYF. The CDR3, as DNA: TGCGCCAGCAGTGCGCTATTACAGGGAGGCGAGCAGTACTTC.